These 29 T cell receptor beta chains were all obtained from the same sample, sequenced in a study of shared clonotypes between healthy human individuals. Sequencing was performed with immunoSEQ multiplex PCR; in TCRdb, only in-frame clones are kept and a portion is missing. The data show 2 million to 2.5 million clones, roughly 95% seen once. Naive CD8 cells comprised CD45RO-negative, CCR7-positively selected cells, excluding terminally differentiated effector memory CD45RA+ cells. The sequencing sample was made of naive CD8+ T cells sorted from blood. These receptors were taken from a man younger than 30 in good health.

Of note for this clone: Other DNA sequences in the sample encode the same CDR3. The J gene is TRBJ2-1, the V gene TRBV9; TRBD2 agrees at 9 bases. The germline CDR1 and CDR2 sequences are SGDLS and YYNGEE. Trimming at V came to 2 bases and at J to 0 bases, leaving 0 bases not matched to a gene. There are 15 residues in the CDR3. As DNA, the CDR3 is TGTGCCAGCAGCGTTAGCGGGAGCTCCTACAATGAGCAGTTCTTC. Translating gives CASSVSGSSYNEQFF.

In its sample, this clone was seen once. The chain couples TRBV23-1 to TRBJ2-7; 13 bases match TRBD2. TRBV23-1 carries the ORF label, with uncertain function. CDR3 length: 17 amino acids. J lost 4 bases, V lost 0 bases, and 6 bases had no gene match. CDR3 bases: TGCGCCAGCAGTCAATCTTGGACTAGCGGGAGTAGGTACGAGCAGTACTTC. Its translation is CASSQSWTSGSRYEQYF.

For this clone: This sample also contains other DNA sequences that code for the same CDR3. In nucleotides, the CDR3 is TGCGCCAGCAGCCAAGGGACTAGCGGGACGTACGAGCAGTACTTC. This gives the protein CASSQGTSGTYEQYF. V is TRBV4-3 and J is TRBJ2-7, with TRBD2 matching over 12 bases. The V and J ends lost 1 base and 4 bases, in that order; junction bases with no gene match: 2. Looked up from germline, CDR1 is LGHNA and CDR2 is YSLEER. CDR3 length equals 15 residues.

CDR3 loop: CASSLAHTNTEAFF. CDR3 in DNA: TGTGCCAGCAGCTTAGCACACACGAACACTGAAGCTTTCTTT. The rearrangement joins TRBV7-2 to TRBJ1-1, with no clear D. This CDR3 comprises 14 residues. V was trimmed by 0 bases and J by 1 base, leaving 6 bases between them. Germline V CDR1 and CDR2: SGHTA, FQGNSA.

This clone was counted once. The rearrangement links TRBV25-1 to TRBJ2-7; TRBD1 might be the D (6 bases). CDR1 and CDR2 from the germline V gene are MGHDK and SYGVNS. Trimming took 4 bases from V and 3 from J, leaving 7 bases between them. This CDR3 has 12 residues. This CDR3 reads CASSVGGYEQYF. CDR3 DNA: TGTGCCAGCAGTGTAGGGGGCTACGAGCAGTACTTC.

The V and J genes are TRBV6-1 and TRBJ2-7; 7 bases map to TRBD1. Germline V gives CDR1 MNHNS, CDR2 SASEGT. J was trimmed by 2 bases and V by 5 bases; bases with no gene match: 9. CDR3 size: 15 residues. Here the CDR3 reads CASSILRQGPYEQYF. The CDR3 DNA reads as TGTGCCAGCAGTATTCTCAGACAGGGCCCCTACGAGCAGTACTTC.

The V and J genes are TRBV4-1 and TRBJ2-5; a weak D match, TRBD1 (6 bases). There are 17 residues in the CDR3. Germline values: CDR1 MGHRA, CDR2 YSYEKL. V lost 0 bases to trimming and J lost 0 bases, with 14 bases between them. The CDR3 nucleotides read TGCGCCAGCAGCCAAGACGCGATTCAGGGGTACCAAGAGACCCAGTACTTC. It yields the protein CASSQDAIQGYQETQYF.

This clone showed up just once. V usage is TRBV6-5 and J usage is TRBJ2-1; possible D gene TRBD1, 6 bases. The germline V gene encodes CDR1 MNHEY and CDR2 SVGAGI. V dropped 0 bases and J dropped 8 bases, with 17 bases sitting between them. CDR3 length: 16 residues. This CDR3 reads CASSYSSGERWDEQFF. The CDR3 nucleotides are TGTGCCAGCAGTTACTCATCAGGGGAGCGGTGGGATGAGCAGTTCTTC.

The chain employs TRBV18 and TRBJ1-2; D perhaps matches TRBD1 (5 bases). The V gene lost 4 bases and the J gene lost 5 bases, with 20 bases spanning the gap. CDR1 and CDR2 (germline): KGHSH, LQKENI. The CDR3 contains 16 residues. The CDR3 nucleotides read TGTGCCAGCTCACTTTCGGCTGGGGCAGGGCCGTATGGCTACACCTTC. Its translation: CASSLSAGAGPYGYTF.

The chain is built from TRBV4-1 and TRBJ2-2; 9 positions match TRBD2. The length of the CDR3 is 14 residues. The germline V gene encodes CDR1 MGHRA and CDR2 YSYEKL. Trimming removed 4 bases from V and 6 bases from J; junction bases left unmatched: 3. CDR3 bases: TGCGCCAGCAGCCGGACTAGCGAATCCGGGGAGCTGTTTTTT. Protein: CASSRTSESGELFF.

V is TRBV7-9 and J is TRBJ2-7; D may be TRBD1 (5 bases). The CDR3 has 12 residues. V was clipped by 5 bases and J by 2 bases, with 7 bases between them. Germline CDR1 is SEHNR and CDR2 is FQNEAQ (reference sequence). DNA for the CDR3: TGTGCCAGCAGCGACAGAGCCTACGAGCAGTACTTC. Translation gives CASSDRAYEQYF.

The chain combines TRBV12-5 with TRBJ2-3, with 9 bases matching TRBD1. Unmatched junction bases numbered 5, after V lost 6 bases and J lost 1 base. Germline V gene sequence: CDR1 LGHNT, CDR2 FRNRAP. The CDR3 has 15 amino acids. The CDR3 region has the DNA TGTGCTAGTGGGAAAACAGGGGGCGGCACAGATACGCAGTATTTT. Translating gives CASGKTGGGTDTQYF.

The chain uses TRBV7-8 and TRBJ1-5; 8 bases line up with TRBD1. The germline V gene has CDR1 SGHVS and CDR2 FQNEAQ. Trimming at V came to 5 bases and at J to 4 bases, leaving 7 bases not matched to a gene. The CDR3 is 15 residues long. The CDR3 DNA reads TGTGCCAGCAGCCTATACCAGGGGGCGAATCAGCCCCAGCATTTT. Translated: CASSLYQGANQPQHF. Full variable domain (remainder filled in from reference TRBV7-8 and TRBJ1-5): GAGVSQSPRYKVAKRGQDVALRCDPISGHVSLFWYQQALGQGPEFLTYFQNEAQLDKSGLPSDRFFAERPEGSVSTLKIQRTQQEDSAVYLCASSLYQGANQPQHFGDGTRLSIL.

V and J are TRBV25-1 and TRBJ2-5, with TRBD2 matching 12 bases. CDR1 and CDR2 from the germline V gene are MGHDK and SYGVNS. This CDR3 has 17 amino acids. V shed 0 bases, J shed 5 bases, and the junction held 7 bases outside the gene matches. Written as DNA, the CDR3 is TGTGCCAGCAGTGAATATGAGAGACTAGCGGGGGACGAGACCCAGTACTTC. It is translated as CASSEYERLAGDETQYF.

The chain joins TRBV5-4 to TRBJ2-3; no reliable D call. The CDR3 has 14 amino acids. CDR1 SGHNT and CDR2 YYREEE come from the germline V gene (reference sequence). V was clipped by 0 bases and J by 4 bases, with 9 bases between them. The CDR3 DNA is TGTGCCAGCAGCTTGGACAGTCTCCCAGATACGCAGTATTTT. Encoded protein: CASSLDSLPDTQYF.

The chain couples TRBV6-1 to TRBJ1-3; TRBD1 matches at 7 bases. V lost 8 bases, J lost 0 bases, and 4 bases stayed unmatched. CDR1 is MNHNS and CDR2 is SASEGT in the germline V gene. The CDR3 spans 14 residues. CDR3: CASGQESSGNTIYF. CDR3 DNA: TGTGCCAGCGGACAGGAGAGCTCTGGAAACACCATATATTTT.

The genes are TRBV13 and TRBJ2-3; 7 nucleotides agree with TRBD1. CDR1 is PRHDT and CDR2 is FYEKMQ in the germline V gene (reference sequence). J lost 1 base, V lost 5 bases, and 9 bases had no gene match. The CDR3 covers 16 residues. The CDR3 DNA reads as TGTGCCAGCAGCCCCACCCGTGACAGGGGCACAGATACGCAGTATTTT. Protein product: CASSPTRDRGTDTQYF.

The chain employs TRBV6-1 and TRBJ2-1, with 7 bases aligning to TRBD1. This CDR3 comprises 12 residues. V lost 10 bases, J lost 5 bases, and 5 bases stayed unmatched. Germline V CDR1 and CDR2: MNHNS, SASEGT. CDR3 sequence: CATGTVDNEQFF. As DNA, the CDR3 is TGTGCCACCGGGACAGTAGACAATGAGCAGTTCTTC.

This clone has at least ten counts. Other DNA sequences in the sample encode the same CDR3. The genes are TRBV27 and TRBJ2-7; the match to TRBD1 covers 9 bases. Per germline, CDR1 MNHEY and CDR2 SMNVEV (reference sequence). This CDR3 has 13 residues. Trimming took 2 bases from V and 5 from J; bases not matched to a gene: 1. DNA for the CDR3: TGTGCCAGCAGTTTAACAGGGGGCAACGAGCAGTACTTC. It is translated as CASSLTGGNEQYF.

CDR3 nucleotides: TGTGCCAGCAGTTCCCCTCGCGGGGGGGCCCCCAAAGAGACCCAGTACTTC. It translates to CASSSPRGGAPKETQYF. The rearrangement links TRBV27 to TRBJ2-5; 9 bases agree with TRBD2. V lost 4 bases to trimming and J lost 3 bases; unmatched junction nucleotides: 12. The CDR3 sequence is 17 residues long. CDR1 is MNHEY, CDR2 SMNVEV, per germline (reference sequence).

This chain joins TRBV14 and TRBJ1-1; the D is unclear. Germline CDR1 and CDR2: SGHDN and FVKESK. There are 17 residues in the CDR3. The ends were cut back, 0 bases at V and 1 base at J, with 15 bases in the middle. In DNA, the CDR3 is TGTGCCAGCAGCCAAGATCTTATTAAGGCGGGGAACACTGAAGCTTTCTTT. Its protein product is CASSQDLIKAGNTEAFF. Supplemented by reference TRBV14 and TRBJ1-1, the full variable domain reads EAGVTQFPSHSVIEKGQTVTLRCDPISGHDNLYWYRRVMGKEIKFLLHFVKESKQDESGMPNNRFLAERTGGTYSTLKVQPAELEDSGVYFCASSQDLIKAGNTEAFFGQGTRLTVV.

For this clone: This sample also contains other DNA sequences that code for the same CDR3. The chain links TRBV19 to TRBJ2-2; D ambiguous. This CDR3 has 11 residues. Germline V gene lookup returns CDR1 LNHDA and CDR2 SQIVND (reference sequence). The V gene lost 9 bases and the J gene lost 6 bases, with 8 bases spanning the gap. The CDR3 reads CASSPPGELFF. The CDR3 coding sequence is TGTGCCAGCTCCCCCCCCGGGGAGCTGTTTTTT.

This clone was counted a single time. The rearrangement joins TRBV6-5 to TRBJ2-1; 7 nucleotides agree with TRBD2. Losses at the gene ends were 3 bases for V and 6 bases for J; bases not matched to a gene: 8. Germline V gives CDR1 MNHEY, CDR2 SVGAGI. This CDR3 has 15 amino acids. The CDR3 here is CASSYVGEGTNEQFF. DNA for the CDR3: TGTGCCAGCAGTTATGTGGGGGAGGGAACCAATGAGCAGTTCTTC.

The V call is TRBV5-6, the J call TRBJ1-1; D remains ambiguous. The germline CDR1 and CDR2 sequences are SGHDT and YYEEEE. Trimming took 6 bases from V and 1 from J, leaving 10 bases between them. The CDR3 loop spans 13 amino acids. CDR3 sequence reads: CASIGRTNTEAFF. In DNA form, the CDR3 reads TGTGCCAGCATAGGCAGGACGAACACTGAAGCTTTCTTT.

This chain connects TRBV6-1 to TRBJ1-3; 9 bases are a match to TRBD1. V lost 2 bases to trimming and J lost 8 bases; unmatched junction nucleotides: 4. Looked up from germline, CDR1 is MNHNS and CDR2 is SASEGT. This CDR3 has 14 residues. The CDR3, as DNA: TGTGCCAGCAGTGAACCCGACAGGGGGTACACCATATATTTT. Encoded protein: CASSEPDRGYTIYF.

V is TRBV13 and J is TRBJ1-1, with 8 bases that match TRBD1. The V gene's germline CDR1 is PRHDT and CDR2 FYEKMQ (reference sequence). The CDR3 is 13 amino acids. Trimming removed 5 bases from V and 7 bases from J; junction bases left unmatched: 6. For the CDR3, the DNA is TGTGCCAGCAGCCCGACAGGGGCGGTTGAAGCTTTCTTT. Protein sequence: CASSPTGAVEAFF.

CDR3 DNA sequence: TGTGCCTGGAGCGAAGGGGAACTCTATGGCTACACCTTC. Its protein is CAWSEGELYGYTF. The V gene is TRBV30, the J gene TRBJ1-2, with D perhaps TRBD1 (5 bases). V was pared by 3 bases and J by 4 bases, with 12 bases between. Germline lookup yields CDR1 GTSNPN and CDR2 SVGIG (reference sequence). The CDR3 is made up of 13 amino acids.

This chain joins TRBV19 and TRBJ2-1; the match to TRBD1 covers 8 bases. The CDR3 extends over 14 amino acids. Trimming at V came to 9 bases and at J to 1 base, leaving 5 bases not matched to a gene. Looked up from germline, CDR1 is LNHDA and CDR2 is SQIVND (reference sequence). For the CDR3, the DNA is TGTGCCAGCCGGACAGGGTCGTCCTACAATGAGCAGTTCTTC. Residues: CASRTGSSYNEQFF.

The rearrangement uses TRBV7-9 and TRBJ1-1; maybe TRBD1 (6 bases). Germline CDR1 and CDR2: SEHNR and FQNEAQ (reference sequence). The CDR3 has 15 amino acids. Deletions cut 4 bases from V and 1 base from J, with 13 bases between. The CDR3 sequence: CASSYETGGNTEAFF. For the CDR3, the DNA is TGTGCCAGCAGCTACGAGACAGGAGGGAACACTGAAGCTTTCTTT.